Listed below are T cell receptor beta chains from one sample, sequenced in a study of cytomegalovirus exposure and HLA in healthy donors. Clones were sequenced by immunoSEQ multiplex PCR, and TCRdb holds only the in-frame ones, with some missing. Among fewer than 200,000 clones listed, 75% to 85% were seen once. The specimen sequenced was PBMCs. The origin of the receptors is a woman aged 18-29 years in good health and CMV-seropositive. Each CDR3 is given with its conserved first and last residue. D genes are given only for firm matches. The size entry is marked missing in some rows and otherwise reads once, few, many or a size class.

v_gene,abundance,j_gene,d_gene,CDR3nt,CDR3aa
TRBV30,few,TRBJ2-7,TRBD1,TGTGCCTGGACCCAGGGACAGGGAGTCTACGAGCAGTACTTC,CAWTQGQGVYEQYF
TRBV7-9,NA,TRBJ1-3,NA,TGTGCCACCGTGCGGGGGAACTCTGGAAACACCATATATTTT,CATVRGNSGNTIYF
TRBV15,NA,TRBJ2-1,NA,TGTGCCACCAGCCGAGACCGACAGTCCAATGAGCAGTTCTTC,CATSRDRQSNEQFF
TRBV15,NA,TRBJ2-7,NA,TGTGCCACCAGCAGAGATGCGGGACAGCGATTGAGCTCCTACGAGCAGTACTTC,CATSRDAGQRLSSYEQYF
TRBV6-6,NA,TRBJ1-1,NA,TGTGCCAGCAGACGACAGGTGTTGAACACTGAAGCTTTCTTT,CASRRQVLNTEAFF
TRBV10-1,once,TRBJ1-3,NA,TGCGCCAGCAGTGAGTCTAAGCGGGCAGGGTCAAACACCATATATTTT,CASSESKRAGSNTIYF
TRBV5-4,NA,TRBJ2-7,NA,TGTGCCAGCAGCTTACCGAGCCCAGGGGGGACTAGATCCTACGAGCAGTACTTC,CASSLPSPGGTRSYEQYF
TRBV7-9,few,TRBJ2-1,TRBD1,TGTGCCAGCAGCTCCCTTACCGGGACAGGCAACAATGAGCAGTTCTTC,CASSSLTGTGNNEQFF
TRBV10-3,once,TRBJ1-1,NA,TGTGCCACCGCAGATTCCGCAGACAGTGACACTGAAGCTTTCTTT,CATADSADSDTEAFF
TRBV6-5,NA,TRBJ2-5,NA,TGTGCCAGCAGTTACCGGGGTGTTGAGACCCAGTACTTC,CASSYRGVETQYF
TRBV7-2,NA,TRBJ2-2,TRBD1,TGTGCCAGCAGCCGCCGGGACAGGGGGTACACCGGGGAGCTGTTTTTT,CASSRRDRGYTGELFF
TRBV9,few,TRBJ2-3,TRBD2,TGTGCCAGCAGCGTCCTAGCGGGGCGCACAGATACGCAGTATTTT,CASSVLAGRTDTQYF
TRBV11-2,NA,TRBJ1-6,NA,TGTGCCAGCAGCTCGGGGTCCGAGGGTTCACCCCTCCACTTT,CASSSGSEGSPLHF
TRBV19,NA,TRBJ2-2,TRBD2,TGTGCCAGTACCGCATTACTTGGAGTAGCGGGGGCGAACACCGGGGAGCTGTTTTTT,CASTALLGVAGANTGELFF
TRBV18,NA,TRBJ2-1,TRBD1,TGTGCCAGCTCACTGGGGACAGGGGGCTATGAGCAGTTCTTC,CASSLGTGGYEQFF
TRBV7-8,NA,TRBJ2-1,NA,TGTGCCAGCAGCTTAGCGGCGGGGCATCCTCATGAGCAGTTCTTC,CASSLAAGHPHEQFF
TRBV28,once,TRBJ2-5,NA,TGTGCCAGCAGACGCCCCGGGACACCCCAGTACTTC,CASRRPGTPQYF
TRBV5-1,NA,TRBJ1-3,TRBD1,TGCGCCAGCAGCTTGTCAGGGGGTTACTCTGGAAACACCATATATTTT,CASSLSGGYSGNTIYF
TRBV5-5,NA,TRBJ1-1,NA,TGTGCCAGCAGCTTGGTTGGGTGGGACACTCGGAACACTGAAGCTTTCTTT,CASSLVGWDTRNTEAFF
TRBV11-2,NA,TRBJ2-2,NA,TGTGCCAGCAGCTTATCGCCCCAGGGGTCCGGGGAGCTGTTTTTT,CASSLSPQGSGELFF
TRBV5-1,NA,TRBJ1-3,NA,TGCGCCAGCAGCTTGGCCTACAGCTCTGGAAACACCATATATTTT,CASSLAYSSGNTIYF
TRBV19,NA,TRBJ1-1,NA,TGTGCCAGCACCTTCCACGGGGAGGGGAACACTGAAGCTTTCTTT,CASTFHGEGNTEAFF
TRBV4-2,NA,TRBJ1-1,NA,TGTGCCAGCAGCCAAGTGCGGGGCAAAACCTCGGACACTGAAGCTTTCTTT,CASSQVRGKTSDTEAFF
TRBV5-4,NA,TRBJ2-2,TRBD1,TGTGCCAGCACCCGGGGACAGGGCATGAACACCGGGGAGCTGTTTTTT,CASTRGQGMNTGELFF
TRBV4-3,NA,TRBJ1-3,NA,TGCGCCAGCAGCCACAGGGTTCTAGCGGGAAACACCATATATTTT,CASSHRVLAGNTIYF
TRBV5-1,NA,TRBJ2-7,TRBD1,TGCGCCAGCAGCCAAAACGACAGGGGCTACGAGCAGTACTTC,CASSQNDRGYEQYF
TRBV25-1,few,TRBJ1-1,NA,TGTGCCAGCACCTATCAGGGGAAGGGTGAAGCTTTCTTT,CASTYQGKGEAFF
TRBV7-9,NA,TRBJ1-1,TRBD1,TGTGCCAGCAGCTTAGTGGGACAGGGCCAAGCTTTCTTT,CASSLVGQGQAFF
TRBV5-6,NA,TRBJ2-2,NA,TGTGCCAGCACCGGAGGGGCCTACACCGGGGAGCTGTTTTTT,CASTGGAYTGELFF
TRBV9,NA,TRBJ2-5,TRBD1,TGTGCCAGCAGCGTAGCTCCAGAACCAGGACAGGGCGAGACGGGCCAAGAGACCCAGTACTTC,CASSVAPEPGQGETGQETQYF
TRBV4-2,few,TRBJ2-3,TRBD2,TGTGCCAGCAGCCAAGTCATTGAGCGGGGGGCCGGGGATACGCAGTATTTT,CASSQVIERGAGDTQYF
TRBV9,NA,TRBJ2-1,TRBD2,TGTGCCAGCAGCGTTAGCGGGGGGGCGGTGGATGAGCAGTTCTTC,CASSVSGGAVDEQFF
TRBV21-1,NA,TRBJ2-4,NA,TGTGCCAGCAGCGAGAGACAGGGGGCCAAAAACATTCAGTACTTC,CASSERQGAKNIQYF
TRBV6-4,once,TRBJ1-2,TRBD1,TGTGCCAGCAGTCCAACCCCCAGGGGGCAAGGCTATGGCTACACCTTC,CASSPTPRGQGYGYTF
TRBV4-2,NA,TRBJ1-1,TRBD1,TGTGCCAGCAGGCCCATCGACAGGGAGAACACTGAAGCTTTCTTT,CASRPIDRENTEAFF